Following are 8 T cell receptor beta chains from one sample sequenced in a study of shared clonotypes between healthy human individuals. Clones were sequenced by immunoSEQ multiplex PCR, and TCRdb holds only the in-frame ones, with some missing. The sample shows around 1.5 million clones, approximately 98% of them seen only once. Sequenced input: naive CD4+ T cells sorted from blood. As to subset: CD45RA+ positively selected. The receptors originated from a man aged 30 to 39 in good health.

The rearrangement joins TRBV28 to TRBJ1-2; 9 nucleotides line up with TRBD1. The CDR3 contains 13 residues. Per germline, CDR1 MDHEN and CDR2 SYDVKM. Trimming took 10 bases from V and 7 from J; bases not matched to a gene: 10. CDR3 loop: CAISLQGARGYTF. The CDR3, as DNA: TGTGCCATCAGCCTACAGGGGGCGCGTGGCTACACCTTC.

This sequence joins TRBV6-4 and TRBJ2-4, with 9 bases identical to TRBD1. V lost 7 bases to trimming and J lost 8 bases; unmatched junction nucleotides: 9. Looked up from germline, CDR1 is MRHNA and CDR2 is SNTAGT. This CDR3 has 14 amino acids. This chain's CDR3 is CASTTGGRGDIQYF. CDR3 bases: TGTGCCAGCACAACAGGGGGCAGAGGGGACATTCAGTACTTC.

The genes are TRBV9 and TRBJ2-5; D call uncertain. The V gene lost 4 bases and the J gene lost 4 bases, with 11 bases spanning the gap. The CDR3 contains 13 residues. CDR1 is SGDLS and CDR2 is YYNGEE in the germline V gene. The CDR3 reads CASSPRLGETQYF. The CDR3 coding sequence is TGTGCCAGCAGCCCAAGACTTGGAGAGACCCAGTACTTC.

V usage is TRBV11-2 and J usage is TRBJ2-1; 7 nucleotides match TRBD1. Trimming removed 6 bases from V and 2 bases from J; junction bases left unmatched: 7. The CDR3 has 15 residues. Germline V lookup: CDR1 SGHAT, CDR2 FQNNGV. The CDR3 DNA follows: TGTGCCAGCAGAATCGGACAGGCGGCCTACAATGAGCAGTTCTTC. Amino acids: CASRIGQAAYNEQFF. Filled out from reference TRBV11-2 and TRBJ2-1, the complete variable domain reads EAGVAQSPRYKIIEKRQSVAFWCNPISGHATLYWYQQILGQGPKLLIQFQNNGVVDDSQLPKDRFSAERLKGVDSTLKIQPAKLEDSAVYLCASRIGQAAYNEQFFGPGTRLTVL.

This chain uses TRBV18 with TRBJ2-3; a weak D match, TRBD2 (6 bases). The CDR3 contains 17 residues. In germline, CDR1 is KGHSH, CDR2 LQKENI. V lost 0 bases to trimming and J lost 2 bases, with 15 bases between them. For the CDR3, the DNA is TGTGCCAGCTCACCACCCCTTGGGCGGGACGACACAGATACGCAGTATTTT. It encodes CASSPPLGRDDTDTQYF.

The gene calls are TRBV11-2 and TRBJ2-1; 11 nucleotides align to TRBD2. Per the germline V gene, CDR1 is SGHAT and CDR2 is FQNNGV. This CDR3 contains 19 residues. V lost 1 base, J lost 8 bases, and 16 bases stayed unmatched. The CDR3 here is CASSLVFGAVGLAADEQFF. CDR3 bases: TGTGCCAGCAGCTTAGTGTTCGGGGCGGTGGGACTAGCGGCGGATGAGCAGTTCTTC.

The sample holds a few counts of this clone. Additional DNA sequences in this sample encode the identical CDR3. The rearrangement links TRBV5-1 to TRBJ2-3; D unclear. V dropped 2 bases and J dropped 1 base, with 2 bases sitting between them. The CDR3 is made up of 12 amino acids. Germline CDR1 and CDR2: SGHRS and YFSETQ. The DNA of the CDR3 is TGCGCCAGCAGCTTTGGCACAGATACGCAGTATTTT. As protein: CASSFGTDTQYF.

The V call is TRBV2, the J call TRBJ2-3, with D possibly matching TRBD2 (5 bases). The V end was cut by 2 bases, the J end by 3 bases, with 15 bases between. Germline V gives CDR1 SNHLY, CDR2 FYNNEI. The CDR3 contains 16 residues. CDR3 coding DNA: TGTGCCAGCAGTGAAATGACACCGAGGGTTACAGATACGCAGTATTTT. Translating gives CASSEMTPRVTDTQYF.